This T cell receptor (beta chain) came from a study of T-cell memory formation after mild COVID-19. Details on this clonotype: Its antigen is not known.

General study points: CD4+ contracting clones were mainly CM and EM; CD8+ ones, EMRA. Unconfirmed was the SARS-CoV-2 specificity of second-wave clones that peaked on day 37.

CDR1 SGHNT and CDR2 YYREEE come from the germline V gene (reference sequence). V dropped 0 bases and J dropped 2 bases, with 8 bases sitting between them. This CDR3 spans 14 amino acids. The 5'RACE method, run with constant-segment primers, produced TCR alpha and TCR beta cDNA libraries (carrying sample barcodes and UMIs). Using its own MiXCR run on the 5' RACE reads, TCRdb lists one record per CDR3 protein. The data contain under 400,000 distinct CDR3 sequences, approximately 29% of them seen just once; the ten biggest clones take up about 14%. This chain links TRBV5-4 with TRBJ1-1, with unresolved D. The receptor was isolated from an adult woman who had mild COVID-19 (a few samples of this study predate the infection). Cell type and time point are not known. What was sequenced was PBMCs or a T cell subset sorted from them (not recorded which). DNA of the CDR3: TGTGCCAGCAGCTTGGATTCCGGTAACACTGAAGCTTTCTTT. Its protein product is CASSLDSGNTEAFF.